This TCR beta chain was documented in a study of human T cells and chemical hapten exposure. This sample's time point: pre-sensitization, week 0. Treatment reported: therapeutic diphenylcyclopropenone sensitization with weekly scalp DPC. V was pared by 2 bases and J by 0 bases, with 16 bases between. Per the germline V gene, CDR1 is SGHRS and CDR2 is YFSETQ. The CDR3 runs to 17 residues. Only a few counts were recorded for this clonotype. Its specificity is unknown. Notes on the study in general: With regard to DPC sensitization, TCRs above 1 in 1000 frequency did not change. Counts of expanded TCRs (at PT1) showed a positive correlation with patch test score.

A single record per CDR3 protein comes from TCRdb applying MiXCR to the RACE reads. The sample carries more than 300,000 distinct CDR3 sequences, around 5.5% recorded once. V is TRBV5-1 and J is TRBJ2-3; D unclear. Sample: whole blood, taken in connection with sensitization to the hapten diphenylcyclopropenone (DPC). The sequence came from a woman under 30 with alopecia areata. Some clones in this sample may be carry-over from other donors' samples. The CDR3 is CASSFVRQTPSTDTQYF. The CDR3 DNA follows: TGCGCCAGCAGCTTTGTTCGGCAGACTCCTAGCACAGATACGCAGTATTTT.